The clone carrying this TCR beta chain appeared once. Its antigen is undetermined. This specimen comes from a study of pediatric ulcerative colitis. Study-wide results and caveats: Repertoires came from total lymphocyte DNA, not specific subsets.

The CDR3 has 15 residues. Germline CDR1 SNHLY, CDR2 FYNNEI. Trimming took 3 bases from V and 7 from J; bases not matched to a gene: 11. This table comes from immunoSEQ multiplex PCR, and its TCRdb copy is limited to in-frame clones, with some not included. The sample shows 30,000 or so clones, around 80% of them seen only once. The sample was blood. This sequence originates from a boy between 10 and 17 years old with severe ulcerative colitis. The gene calls are TRBV2 and TRBJ1-1, with 7 bases matching TRBD1. CDR3: CASSDPLTGDIEAFF. As DNA, the CDR3 is TGTGCCAGCAGTGATCCCCTAACAGGGGACATTGAAGCTTTCTTT.